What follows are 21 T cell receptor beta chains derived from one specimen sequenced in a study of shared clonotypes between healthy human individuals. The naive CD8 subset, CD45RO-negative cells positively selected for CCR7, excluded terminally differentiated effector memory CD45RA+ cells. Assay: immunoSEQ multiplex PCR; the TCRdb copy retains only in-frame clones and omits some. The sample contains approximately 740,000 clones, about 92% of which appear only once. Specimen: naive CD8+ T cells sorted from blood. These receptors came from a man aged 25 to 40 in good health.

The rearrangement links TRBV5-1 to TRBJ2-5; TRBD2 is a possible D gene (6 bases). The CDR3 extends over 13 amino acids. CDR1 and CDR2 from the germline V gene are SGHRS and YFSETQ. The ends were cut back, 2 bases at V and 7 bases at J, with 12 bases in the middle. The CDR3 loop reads CASSFGGFGTQYF. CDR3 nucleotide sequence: TGCGCCAGCAGCTTTGGGGGGTTTGGGACCCAGTACTTC.

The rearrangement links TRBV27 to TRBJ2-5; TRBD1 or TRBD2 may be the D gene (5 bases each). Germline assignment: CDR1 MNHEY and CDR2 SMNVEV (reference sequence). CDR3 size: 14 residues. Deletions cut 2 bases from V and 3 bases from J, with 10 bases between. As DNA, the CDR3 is TGTGCCAGCAGTTTAGTGCAGGGAGAAGAGACCCAGTACTTC. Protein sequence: CASSLVQGEETQYF.

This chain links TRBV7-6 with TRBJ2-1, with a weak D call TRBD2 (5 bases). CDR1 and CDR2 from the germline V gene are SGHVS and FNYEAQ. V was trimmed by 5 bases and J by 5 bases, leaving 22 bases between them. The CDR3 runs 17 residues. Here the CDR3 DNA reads TGTGCCAGCAGCATTGGTAGAGGGAGAGGCCCAGACAATGAGCAGTTCTTC. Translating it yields CASSIGRGRGPDNEQFF.

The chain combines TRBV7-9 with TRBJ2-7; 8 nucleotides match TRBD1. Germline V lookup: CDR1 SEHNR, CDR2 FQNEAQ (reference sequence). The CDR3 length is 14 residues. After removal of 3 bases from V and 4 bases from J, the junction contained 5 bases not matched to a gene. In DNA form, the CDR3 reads TGTGCCAGCAGCTTCGACCAGGGGGCGTACGAGCAGTACTTC. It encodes CASSFDQGAYEQYF. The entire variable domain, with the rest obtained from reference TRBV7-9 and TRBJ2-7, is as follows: DTGVSQNPRHKITKRGQNVTFRCDPISEHNRLYWYRQTLGQGPEFLTYFQNEAQLEKSRLLSDRFSAERPKGSFSTLEIQRTEQGDSAMYLCASSFDQGAYEQYFGPGTRLTVT.

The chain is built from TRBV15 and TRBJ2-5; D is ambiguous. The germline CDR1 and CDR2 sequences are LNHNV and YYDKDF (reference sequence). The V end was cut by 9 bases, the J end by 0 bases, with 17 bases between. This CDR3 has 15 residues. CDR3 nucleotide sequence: TGTGCCACGCAGTCGAACATCCAGTACCAAGAGACCCAGTACTTC. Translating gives CATQSNIQYQETQYF. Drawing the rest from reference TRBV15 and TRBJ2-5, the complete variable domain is DAMVIQNPRYQVTQFGKPVTLSCSQTLNHNVMYWYQQKSSQAPKLLFHYYDKDFNNEADTPDNFQSRRPNTSFCFLDIRSPGLGDTAMYLCATQSNIQYQETQYFGPGTRLLVL.

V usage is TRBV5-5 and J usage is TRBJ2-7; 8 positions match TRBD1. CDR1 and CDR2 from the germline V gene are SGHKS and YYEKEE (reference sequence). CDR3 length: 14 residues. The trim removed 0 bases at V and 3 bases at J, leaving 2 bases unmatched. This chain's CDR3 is CASSLGQGIYEQYF. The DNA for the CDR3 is TGTGCCAGCAGCTTGGGACAGGGGATCTACGAGCAGTACTTC.

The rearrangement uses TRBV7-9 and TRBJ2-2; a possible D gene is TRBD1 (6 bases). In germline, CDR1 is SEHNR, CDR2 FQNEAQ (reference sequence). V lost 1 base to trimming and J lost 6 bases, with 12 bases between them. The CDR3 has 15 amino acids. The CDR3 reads CASSLDQGNAGELFF. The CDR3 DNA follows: TGTGCCAGCAGCTTAGATCAGGGGAATGCCGGGGAGCTGTTTTTT.

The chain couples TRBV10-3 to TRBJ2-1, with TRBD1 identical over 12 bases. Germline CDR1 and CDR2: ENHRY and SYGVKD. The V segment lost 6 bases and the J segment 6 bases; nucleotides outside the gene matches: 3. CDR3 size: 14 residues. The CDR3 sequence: CAISRDRGLNEQFF. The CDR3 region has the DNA TGTGCCATCAGCCGGGACAGGGGGCTCAATGAGCAGTTCTTC.

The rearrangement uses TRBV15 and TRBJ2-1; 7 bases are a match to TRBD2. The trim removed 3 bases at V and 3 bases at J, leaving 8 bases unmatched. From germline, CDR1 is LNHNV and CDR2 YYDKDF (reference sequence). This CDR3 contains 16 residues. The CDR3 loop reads CATSSYLAEDYNEQFF. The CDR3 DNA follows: TGTGCCACCAGCAGTTACCTAGCGGAGGACTACAATGAGCAGTTCTTC.

The CDR3 sequence is CASSPSTGSYEQYF. DNA of the CDR3: TGTGCCAGTAGTCCGTCCACAGGCTCCTACGAGCAGTACTTC. The chain is built from TRBV19 and TRBJ2-7; a weak D match, TRBD1 (5 bases). This CDR3 is 14 amino acids long. CDR1 is LNHDA and CDR2 is SQIVND in the germline V gene (reference sequence). Trimming took off 5 bases at V and 0 bases at J, with 11 bases between the two ends.

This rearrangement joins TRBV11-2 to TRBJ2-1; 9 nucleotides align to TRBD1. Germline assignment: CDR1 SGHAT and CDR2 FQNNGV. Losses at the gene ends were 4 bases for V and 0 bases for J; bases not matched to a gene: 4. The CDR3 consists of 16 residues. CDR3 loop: CASSYGTGSSYNEQFF. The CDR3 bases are TGTGCCAGCAGCTACGGGACAGGGAGCTCCTACAATGAGCAGTTCTTC.

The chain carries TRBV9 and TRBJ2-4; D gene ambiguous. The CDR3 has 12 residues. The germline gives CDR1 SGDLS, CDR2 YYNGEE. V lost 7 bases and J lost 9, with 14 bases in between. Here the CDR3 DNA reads TGTGCCAGCGGCGGTGGCGGTGCCATTCAGTACTTC. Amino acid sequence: CASGGGGAIQYF.

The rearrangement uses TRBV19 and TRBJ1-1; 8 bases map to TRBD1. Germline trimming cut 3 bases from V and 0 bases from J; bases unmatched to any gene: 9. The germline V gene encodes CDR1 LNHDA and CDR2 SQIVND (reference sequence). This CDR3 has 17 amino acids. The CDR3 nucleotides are TGTGCCAGTAGTATCCTGGACAGGGCCAGATTGAACACTGAAGCTTTCTTT. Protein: CASSILDRARLNTEAFF.

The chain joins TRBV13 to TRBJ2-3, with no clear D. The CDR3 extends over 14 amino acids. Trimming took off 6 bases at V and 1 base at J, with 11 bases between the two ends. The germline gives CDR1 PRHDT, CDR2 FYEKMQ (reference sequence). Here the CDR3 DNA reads TGTGCCAGCAGTCTACGTGGGGGCACAGATACGCAGTATTTT. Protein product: CASSLRGGTDTQYF.

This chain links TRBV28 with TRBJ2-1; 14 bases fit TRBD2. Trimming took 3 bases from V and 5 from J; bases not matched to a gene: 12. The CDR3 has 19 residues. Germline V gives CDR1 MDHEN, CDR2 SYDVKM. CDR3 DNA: TGTGCCAGCAGTTTCTCCGGACTAGCGGGAGGCCTCGGGGACAATGAGCAGTTCTTC. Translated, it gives CASSFSGLAGGLGDNEQFF.

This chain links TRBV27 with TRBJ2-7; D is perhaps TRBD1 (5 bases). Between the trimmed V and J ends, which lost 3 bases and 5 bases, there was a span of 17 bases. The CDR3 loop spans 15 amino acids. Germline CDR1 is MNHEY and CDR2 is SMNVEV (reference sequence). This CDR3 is CASSFWGRPSDEQYF. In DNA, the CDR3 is TGTGCCAGCAGTTTTTGGGGCAGGCCATCCGACGAGCAGTACTTC.

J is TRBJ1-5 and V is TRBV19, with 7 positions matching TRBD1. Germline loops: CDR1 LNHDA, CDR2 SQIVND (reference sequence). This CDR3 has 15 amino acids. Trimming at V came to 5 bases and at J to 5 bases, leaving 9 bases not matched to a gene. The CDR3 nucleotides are TGTGCCAGTAGTGGACACCGGGACAGTTATCAGCCCCAGCATTTT. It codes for CASSGHRDSYQPQHF.

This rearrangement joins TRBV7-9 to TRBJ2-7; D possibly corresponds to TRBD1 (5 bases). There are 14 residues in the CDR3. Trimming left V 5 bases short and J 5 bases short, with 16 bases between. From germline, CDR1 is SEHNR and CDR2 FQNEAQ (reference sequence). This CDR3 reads CASSQQDNPDEQYF. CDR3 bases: TGTGCCAGCAGCCAGCAGGACAATCCTGACGAGCAGTACTTC.

In nucleotides, the CDR3 is TGTGCCAGCAGGGGGACAGGCACCTCTTCCTACGAGCAGTACTTC. Encoded protein: CASRGTGTSSYEQYF. This chain links TRBV13 with TRBJ2-7; 8 bases agree with TRBD1. V shed 6 bases, J shed 1 base, and the junction held 8 bases outside the gene matches. The CDR3 is 15 amino acids. Germline loops: CDR1 PRHDT, CDR2 FYEKMQ (reference sequence).

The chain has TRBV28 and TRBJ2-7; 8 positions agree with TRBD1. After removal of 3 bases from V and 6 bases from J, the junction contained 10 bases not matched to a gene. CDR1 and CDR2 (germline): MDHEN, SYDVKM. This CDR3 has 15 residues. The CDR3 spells CASSFRTGPSLEQYF. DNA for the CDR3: TGTGCCAGCAGTTTCCGGACAGGGCCCTCCCTCGAGCAGTACTTC.

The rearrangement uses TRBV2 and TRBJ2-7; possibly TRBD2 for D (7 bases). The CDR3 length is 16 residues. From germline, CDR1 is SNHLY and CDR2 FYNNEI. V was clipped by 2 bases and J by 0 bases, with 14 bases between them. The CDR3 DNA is TGTGCCAGCAGTGAATCTGGGGGGGCGTCCTCCTACGAGCAGTACTTC. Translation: CASSESGGASSYEQYF.